This TCR beta chain originates from a study of blood T cell repertoires in COVID-19. Background on the study: The United States, Italy and Spain provided the acute and convalescent COVID-19 samples. The cDNA or gDNA used as material had been derived from T cells, B-cell-depleted T cells, or PBMCs.

The length of the CDR3 is 13 residues. The germline gives CDR1 SEHNR, CDR2 FQNEAQ (reference sequence). The V end was cut by 4 bases, the J end by 3 bases, with 8 bases between. How the authors handled the data: Reference gene primers were amplified, and this amplification served to estimate nucleated cell counts. Method: immunoSEQ multiplex PCR; TCRdb's copy keeps in-frame clones and lacks some. Clonal size and the V and J genes are those of that table, whereas D and trimming came from the DNA. Of about 140,000 clones detected, approximately 89% appear once; the ten largest clones hold around 26%. The V call is TRBV7-9, the J call TRBJ2-3; weak D call: TRBD1 (6 bases). The TCR sequence derives from a human donor in a cohort sampled during active COVID-19. The sequenced sample consisted of peripheral blood. The CDR3, as DNA: TGTGCCAGCAGCTACCAGGGGACAGATACGCAGTATTTT. Amino acid sequence: CASSYQGTDTQYF.